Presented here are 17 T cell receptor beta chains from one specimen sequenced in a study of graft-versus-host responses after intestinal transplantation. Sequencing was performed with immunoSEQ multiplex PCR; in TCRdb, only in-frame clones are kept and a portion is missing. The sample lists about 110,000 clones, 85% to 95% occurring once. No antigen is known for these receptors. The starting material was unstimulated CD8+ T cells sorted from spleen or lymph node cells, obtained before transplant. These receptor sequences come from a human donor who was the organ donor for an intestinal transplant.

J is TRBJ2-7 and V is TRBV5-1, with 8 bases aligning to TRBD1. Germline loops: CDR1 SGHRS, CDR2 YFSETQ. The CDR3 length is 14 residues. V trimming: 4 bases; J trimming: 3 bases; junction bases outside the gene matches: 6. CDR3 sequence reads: CASSTWTGIYEQYF. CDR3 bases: TGCGCCAGCAGCACATGGACAGGGATCTACGAGCAGTACTTC.

For the CDR3, the DNA is TGTGCCAGCAGCTCGATGATAGCCAAAAACATTCAGTACTTC. Translating gives CASSSMIAKNIQYF. This chain uses TRBV13 with TRBJ2-4; D gene ambiguous. Between the trimmed V and J ends, which lost 4 bases and 0 bases, there was a span of 7 bases. The V gene's germline CDR1 is PRHDT and CDR2 FYEKMQ (reference sequence). The CDR3 spans 14 residues.

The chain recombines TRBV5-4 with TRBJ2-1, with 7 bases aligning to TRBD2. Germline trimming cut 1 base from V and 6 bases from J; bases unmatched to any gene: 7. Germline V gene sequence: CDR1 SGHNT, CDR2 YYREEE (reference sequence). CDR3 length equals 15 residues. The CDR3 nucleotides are TGTGCCAGCAGCTTGACGGGAGGTACTCTCAATGAGCAGTTCTTC. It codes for CASSLTGGTLNEQFF.

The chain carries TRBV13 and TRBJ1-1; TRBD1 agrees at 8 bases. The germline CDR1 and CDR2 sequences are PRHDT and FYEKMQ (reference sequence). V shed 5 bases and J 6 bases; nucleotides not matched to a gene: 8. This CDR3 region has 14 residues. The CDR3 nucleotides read TGTGCCAGCAGCCGGACAGGGTTTGGGGCTGAAGCTTTCTTT. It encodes CASSRTGFGAEAFF.

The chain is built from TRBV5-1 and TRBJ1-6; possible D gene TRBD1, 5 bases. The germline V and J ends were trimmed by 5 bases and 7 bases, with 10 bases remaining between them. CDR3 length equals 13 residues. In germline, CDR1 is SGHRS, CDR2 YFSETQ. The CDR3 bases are TGCGCCAGCAGGAGGGGCGTCAATTCACCCCTCCACTTT. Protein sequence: CASRRGVNSPLHF.

The CDR3 region is CASSQDSSSDGQFF. The CDR3 DNA reads TGCGCCAGCAGCCAAGATTCTAGCTCGGACGGGCAGTTCTTC. The gene calls are TRBV4-1 and TRBJ2-1; D is possibly TRBD2 (5 bases). The V gene's germline CDR1 is MGHRA and CDR2 YSYEKL. The CDR3 consists of 14 residues. V was cut by 0 bases and J by 12 bases, with 15 bases left in between.

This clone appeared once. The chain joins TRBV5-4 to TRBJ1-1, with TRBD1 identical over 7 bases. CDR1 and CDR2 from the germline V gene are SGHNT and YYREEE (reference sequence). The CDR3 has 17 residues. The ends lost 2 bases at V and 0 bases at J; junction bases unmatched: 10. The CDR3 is CASSLYRGWRMNTEAFF. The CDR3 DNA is TGTGCCAGCAGCTTATACAGGGGTTGGAGGATGAACACTGAAGCTTTCTTT.

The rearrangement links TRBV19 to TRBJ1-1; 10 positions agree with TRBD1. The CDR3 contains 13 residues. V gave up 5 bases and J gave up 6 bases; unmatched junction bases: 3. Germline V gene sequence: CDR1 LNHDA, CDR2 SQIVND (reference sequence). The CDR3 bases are TGTGCCAGTAGTCTCGGACAGGGGGCTGAAGCTTTCTTT. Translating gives CASSLGQGAEAFF.

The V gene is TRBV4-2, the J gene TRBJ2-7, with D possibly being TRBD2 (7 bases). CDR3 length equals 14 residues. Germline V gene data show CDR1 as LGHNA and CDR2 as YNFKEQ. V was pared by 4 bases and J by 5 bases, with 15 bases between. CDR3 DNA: TGTGCCAGCAGCCCATATGCGGGGGACAACGAGCAGTACTTC. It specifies CASSPYAGDNEQYF.

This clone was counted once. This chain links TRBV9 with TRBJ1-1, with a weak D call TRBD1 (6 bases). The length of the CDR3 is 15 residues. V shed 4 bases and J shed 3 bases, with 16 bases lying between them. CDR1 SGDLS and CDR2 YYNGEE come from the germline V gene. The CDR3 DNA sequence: TGTGCCAGCAGCCCAAGGACAGATCTTTACACTGAAGCTTTCTTT. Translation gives CASSPRTDLYTEAFF.

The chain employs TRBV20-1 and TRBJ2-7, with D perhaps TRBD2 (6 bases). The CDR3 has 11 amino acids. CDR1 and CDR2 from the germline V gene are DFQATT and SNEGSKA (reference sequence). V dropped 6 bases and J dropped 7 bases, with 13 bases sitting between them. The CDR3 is CSAKRVGEQYF. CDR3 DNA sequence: TGCAGTGCGAAGCGGGTTGGGGAGCAGTACTTC.

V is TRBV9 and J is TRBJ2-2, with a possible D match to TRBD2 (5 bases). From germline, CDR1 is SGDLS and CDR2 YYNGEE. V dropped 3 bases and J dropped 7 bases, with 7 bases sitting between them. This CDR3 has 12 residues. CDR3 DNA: TGTGCCAGCAGCGATGGAGGCGGGGAGCTGTTTTTT. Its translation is CASSDGGGELFF.

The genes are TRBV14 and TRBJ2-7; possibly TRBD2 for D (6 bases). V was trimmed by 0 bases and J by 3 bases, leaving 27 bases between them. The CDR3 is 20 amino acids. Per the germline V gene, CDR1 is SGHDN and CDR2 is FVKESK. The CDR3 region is CASSQEGSGGDDPLNYEQYF. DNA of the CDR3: TGTGCCAGCAGCCAAGAGGGAAGCGGAGGGGACGACCCTCTTAACTACGAGCAGTACTTC.

CDR3 DNA sequence: TGTGCCAGCAGCCCCTTCGGGGGACAGCTTAATGAAAAACTGTTTTTT. This sequence encodes CASSPFGGQLNEKLFF. The chain employs TRBV5-6 and TRBJ1-4; TRBD1 matches 7 bases. This CDR3 is 16 amino acids long. With 4 bases clipped from V and 4 bases from J, the junction kept 10 bases outside the gene matches. CDR1 and CDR2 (germline): SGHDT, YYEEEE.

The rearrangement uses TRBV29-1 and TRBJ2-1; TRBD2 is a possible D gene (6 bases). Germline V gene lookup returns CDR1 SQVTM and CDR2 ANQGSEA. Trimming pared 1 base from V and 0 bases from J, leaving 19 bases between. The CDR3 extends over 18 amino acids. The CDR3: CSVEGLITGTSSYNEQFF. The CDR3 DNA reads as TGCAGCGTTGAAGGTCTTATCACCGGGACTTCCTCCTACAATGAGCAGTTCTTC.

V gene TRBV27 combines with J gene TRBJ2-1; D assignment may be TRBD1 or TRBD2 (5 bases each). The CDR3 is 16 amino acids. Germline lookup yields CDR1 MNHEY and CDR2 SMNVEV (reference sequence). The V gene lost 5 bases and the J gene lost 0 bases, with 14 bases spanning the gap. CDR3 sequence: CASSPSSGSSYNEQFF. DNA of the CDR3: TGTGCCAGCAGTCCTTCATCAGGGAGCTCCTACAATGAGCAGTTCTTC.

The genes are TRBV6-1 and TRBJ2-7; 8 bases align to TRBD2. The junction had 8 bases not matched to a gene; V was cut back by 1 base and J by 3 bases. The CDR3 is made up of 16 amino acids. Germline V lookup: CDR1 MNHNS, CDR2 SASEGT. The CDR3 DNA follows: TGTGCCAGCAGTGAAGGGGCGGGAGGCTATATCTACGAGCAGTACTTC. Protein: CASSEGAGGYIYEQYF.